The clone carrying this T cell receptor beta chain appeared many times. Its matching antigen is unknown. These data belong to a study of CD8 T cells in ankylosing spondylitis. Points from the study as a whole: Ankylosing spondylitis blood appeared to carry a characteristic TCR beta motif of roughly 8 highly homologous variants.

TCRdb called the 5' RACE reads again in MiXCR, with one record for every CDR3 protein. The table records roughly 68,000 distinct CDR3 sequences, 6.2% of them present only once. CDR1 is LGHNA, CDR2 YSLEER, per germline. The CDR3 covers 16 residues. Trimming removed 0 bases at V and 4 bases at J, with 15 bases between. The TCR comes from a male donor with ankylosing spondylitis. This sequence joins TRBV4-3 and TRBJ2-5, with D possibly being TRBD1 (6 bases). Sequenced sample: synovial fluid, either unsorted or a sorted T cell fraction (not recorded which). The DNA for the CDR3 is TGCGCCAGCAGCCAAGAACGGACAGACGGTCCAGAGACCCAGTACTTC. Amino acids: CASSQERTDGPETQYF.